These 9 T cell receptor beta chains came from one sample sequenced in a study of T-cell reconstitution after alpha-beta-depleted transplantation in children (dated by TCRdb to 2016 to 2017). The treatment or condition tag for this specimen amounts to: allogeneic hematopoietic cell transplantation with graft depleted of TCRalphabeta T cells and CD19 B cells. The method was PCR. The instrument was an Illumina HiSeq 2500. Molecular barcoding was employed in the preparation of TCR libraries, with unique molecular identifiers being used to normalize TCRbeta repertoire quantification. Through fastp at Q25 and MiXCR, TCRdb rebuilt clones from the public reads, retaining in-frame beta chains. CDR3 protein duplicates are merged, each entry listing the most common genes and DNA. Recorded for this sample are around 230,000 distinct CDR3 sequences; about a sixth of them occurred a single time. The ten largest clones take up about 39% of the sample.

Source: PBMCs, mostly from graft donor cells, taken 360 days after TCRalphabeta/CD19-depleted stem cell transplant. Every receptor here comes from a male patient between 2 and 9 years old who had a stem cell transplant for acute lymphoblastic leukemia, so the T cells may come from the graft donor.

This clonotype was detected only a few times. The chain combines TRBV30 with TRBJ2-7; maybe TRBD2 (6 bases). Germline V lookup: CDR1 GTSNPN, CDR2 SVGIG (reference sequence). The CDR3 has 12 residues. Between the trimmed V and J ends, which lost 4 bases and 3 bases, there was a span of 10 bases. The CDR3 protein is CAWTLGGYEQYF. The CDR3 bases are TGTGCCTGGACGTTGGGGGGCTACGAGCAGTACTTC.

In its sample, this clonotype was seen many times. The chain uses TRBV29-1 and TRBJ2-3; maybe TRBD1 (6 bases). The CDR3 consists of 13 residues. V was pared by 7 bases and J by 2 bases, with 13 bases between. Germline V gives CDR1 SQVTM, CDR2 ANQGSEA. CDR3 coding DNA: TGCAGCGCCTCGAAGGGGGTCACAGATACGCAGTATTTT. Translation: CSASKGVTDTQYF.

The chain joins TRBV12-3 or TRBV12-4 to TRBJ2-7; D possibly matches TRBD1 or TRBD2 (5 bases each). Deletions cut 3 bases from V and 6 bases from J, with 9 bases between. The CDR3 totals 12 residues. CDR3 region: CASSFQGAEQYF. As DNA, the CDR3 is TGTGCCAGCAGTTTCCAGGGAGCCGAGCAGTACTTC.

This chain connects TRBV29-1 to TRBJ1-3; D remains ambiguous. The CDR3 totals 13 residues. The V gene's germline CDR1 is SQVTM and CDR2 ANQGSEA. Trimming removed 0 bases from V and 0 bases from J, with 3 bases in between. Written as DNA, the CDR3 is TGCAGCGTTGAAGACAGCTCTGGAAACACCATATATTTT. It yields the protein CSVEDSSGNTIYF.

The CDR3, as DNA: TGTGCCAGCTCACCGATGATAGCCGGGACAGCCTACAATGAGCAGTTCTTC. Translated, it gives CASSPMIAGTAYNEQFF. The J gene is TRBJ2-1, the V gene TRBV18, with 7 bases that match TRBD1. The CDR3 consists of 17 residues. V gave up 3 bases and J gave up 2 bases; unmatched junction bases: 10. Germline V gene data show CDR1 as KGHSH and CDR2 as LQKENI.

In its sample, this clonotype was seen many times. The V gene is TRBV29-1, the J gene TRBJ2-1; 7 bases align to TRBD2. V gave up 8 bases and J gave up 2 bases; unmatched junction bases: 12. The V gene's germline CDR1 is SQVTM and CDR2 ANQGSEA. The CDR3 contains 15 residues. The CDR3 is CSQRGGGGTYNEQFF. The CDR3 DNA reads as TGCAGCCAGAGGGGCGGGGGTGGGACCTACAATGAGCAGTTCTTC.

This clonotype was observed a handful of times. V is TRBV5-1 and J is TRBJ1-5; D perhaps matches TRBD1 (5 bases). CDR1 is SGHRS and CDR2 is YFSETQ in the germline V gene. The CDR3 consists of 15 residues. V was cut by 4 bases and J by 4 bases, with 15 bases left in between. CDR3 in amino acids: CASSQGVQVNQPQHF. CDR3 bases: TGCGCCAGCAGCCAGGGCGTCCAGGTGAATCAGCCCCAGCATTTT.

This clonotype was detected only a few times. This chain uses TRBV7-9 with TRBJ2-7; D gene ambiguous. This CDR3 has 13 amino acids. The germline gives CDR1 SEHNR, CDR2 FQNEAQ (reference sequence). Trimming removed 7 bases at V and 3 bases at J, with 13 bases between. CDR3 loop: CASNQHLDYEQYF. In nucleotides, the CDR3 is TGTGCCAGCAACCAACACTTGGACTACGAGCAGTACTTC.

This clonotype has a handful of counts. The chain combines TRBV12-3 or TRBV12-4 with TRBJ2-7; D may be TRBD1 or TRBD2 (5 bases each). The CDR3 is 14 amino acids. Between the trimmed V and J ends, which lost 3 bases and 3 bases, there was a span of 12 bases. The CDR3 reads CASSFGTFRYEQYF. CDR3 DNA: TGTGCCAGCAGTTTCGGGACCTTCCGCTACGAGCAGTACTTC.